This T cell receptor (beta chain) was sequenced in a study of T cell responses to AZD1222 COVID-19 vaccine. TCRdb's table, derived via immunoSEQ multiplex PCR, lists solely in-frame clones and lacks some. Of about 90,000 clones listed, approximately 86% were seen once; the top ten hold over 7.5%. General observations from the study: A rise in Spike-specific TCR breadth and depth followed two AZD1222 doses. Of the AZD1222 recipients, only 5 or 6 were seropositive at baseline. A reported finding is that nearly half of spike-specific TCRs target unmutated variant regions. Donors in the cohort were predominantly white British and more often female, and clonal diversity was possibly underestimated.

Germline values: CDR1 SNHLY, CDR2 FYNNEI. Trimming took 6 bases from V and 1 from J; bases not matched to a gene: 1. CDR3 length: 13 amino acids. A note on this clone: What it recognizes is unknown. At the DNA level, this CDR3 is encoded by other sequences in the same sample as well.

Specimen: peripheral blood, collected on day 0 of AZD1222 vaccination. The rearrangement joins TRBV2 to TRBJ1-1; 8 bases match TRBD1. The clonotype comes from an adult in good health. The CDR3 loop reads CASSGQGNTEAFF. The CDR3 DNA follows: TGTGCCAGCAGCGGACAGGGGAACACTGAAGCTTTCTTT.